This T cell receptor beta chain was identified in a study of OX40 agonist ivuxolimab in advanced cancers. In the study overall: In three patients, partial responses were observed, one with hepatocellular carcinoma and two with cutaneous melanoma.

As regards this clone: An end of the junction differs from the germline gene, which may be a read error.

This CDR3 is 14 amino acids long. Looked up from germline, CDR1 is SGHNT and CDR2 is YYREEE (reference sequence). Measured with immunoSEQ multiplex PCR; TCRdb has only the in-frame clones, and not every one. The sample consists of some 80,000 clones, approximately 94% of them appearing once. The TCR comes from an adult with an advanced solid tumor such as melanoma, head and neck, liver or kidney cancer. The rearrangement uses TRBV5-4 and TRBJ2-7, with D unresolved. Here the sequenced sample was CD4+ or CD8+ T cells sorted from blood, taken in a trial of the OX40 agonist ivuxolimab. CDR3 sequence: CASSSRSSSHEQYF. The CDR3 coding sequence is TGTGCCAGCAGCTCTCGAAGTAGCTCCCACGAGCAGTACTTC.